A selection of T cell receptor beta chains follows, all from one sample in a study of blood T cell repertoires in COVID-19. Data came from immunoSEQ multiplex PCR; TCRdb stores just in-frame clones and leaves some out. Altogether 100,000 or so clones are present, around four fifths being singletons, with the ten largest covering about an eighth. The material sequenced was peripheral blood. The receptors shown here come from a human donor in a cohort sampled during active COVID-19. The CDR3 runs from the conserved cysteine through the conserved F or W. D genes are given only for firm matches. Size is stated for part of the rows, as once, few or many counts, or as a class when the clone is expanded.

D gene	clone size	V gene	J gene	CDR3 DNA	CDR3 protein
.	.	TRBV29-1	TRBJ2-2	TGCAGCGTTGACAGGGTTGGCACCGGGGAGCTGTTTTTT	CSVDRVGTGELFF
TRBD1	.	TRBV9	TRBJ1-2	TGTGCCAGCAGCGTAGGCTGGGACAGGGTGACTGGCTACACCTTC	CASSVGWDRVTGYTF
TRBD1	once	TRBV6-5	TRBJ1-2	TGTGCCAGCAGGCGACAGGGTAACTATGGCTACACCTTC	CASRRQGNYGYTF
.	.	TRBV5-1	TRBJ2-7	TGCGCCAGCAGCTTGTACGCGCCTTCGGACGAGCAGTACTTC	CASSLYAPSDEQYF
.	.	TRBV6-2/TRBV6-3	TRBJ2-1	TGTGCCAGCAGTTACCCGGCTAGCTACAATGAGCAGTTCTTC	CASSYPASYNEQFF
.	.	TRBV11-2	TRBJ2-1	TGTGCCAGCAGCTTCCCCCTCCACAATGAGCAGTTCTTC	CASSFPLHNEQFF
TRBD1	.	TRBV18	TRBJ2-5	TGTGCCAGCTCATCCGGGACAGGAGAGACCCAGTACTTC	CASSSGTGETQYF
TRBD1	.	TRBV28	TRBJ2-5	TGTGCCAGCAGTACCTCCGGGACAGGGGGCGAGGAGACCCAGTACTTC	CASSTSGTGGEETQYF
.	.	TRBV15	TRBJ1-6	TGTGCCACCAGCAGCCCGGGGGCACCCCTCCACTTT	CATSSPGAPLHF
TRBD1	few	TRBV27	TRBJ1-2	TGTGCCAGCAGCCGCGGACAGGGGGGTGGCTACACCTTC	CASSRGQGGGYTF
.	.	TRBV5-6	TRBJ2-7	TGTGCCAGCAGCTTGGCCGCACTCTACCCCTACGAGCAGTACTTC	CASSLAALYPYEQYF
.	.	TRBV18	TRBJ1-3	TGTGCCAGCTCCCCCGACAGAAACACCATATATTTT	CASSPDRNTIYF
TRBD1	once	TRBV5-5	TRBJ1-2	TGTGCCAGCAGCTTGGGGGCAGGGGGTAACTATGGCTACACCTTC	CASSLGAGGNYGYTF
.	few	TRBV5-5	TRBJ1-1	TGTGCCAGCAGCCCGAGGGCGCAGAACACTGAAGCTTTCTTT	CASSPRAQNTEAFF
TRBD2	.	TRBV7-3	TRBJ2-1	TGTGCCAGCAGCCCCCTCGGGGGGGCCTCAGGTGAGCAGTTCTTC	CASSPLGGASGEQFF
TRBD2	.	TRBV7-9	TRBJ2-5	TGTGCCAGCAGCCGCCGAGGCGGGGGGGTAGGGCAAGAGACCCAGTACTTC	CASSRRGGGVGQETQYF
TRBD1	.	TRBV15	TRBJ2-7	TGTGCCACCAGCAGGACAGGGCGGTACGAGCAGTACTTC	CATSRTGRYEQYF
.	.	TRBV7-2	TRBJ1-1	TGTGCCAGCAGCTTAGCTAGGGGGAGCACTGAAGCTTTCTTT	CASSLARGSTEAFF
.	.	TRBV2	TRBJ2-1	TGTGCCAGCAGGGACGACAGGGAGCGGGTCAATGAGCAGTTCTTC	CASRDDRERVNEQFF
.	.	TRBV30	TRBJ1-2	TGTGCCTGGAGTTATGGGAGGGGGAACTATGGCTACACCTTC	CAWSYGRGNYGYTF
.	.	TRBV27	TRBJ1-4	TGTGCCAGCGGGTCGTACCTTCGGAGTGAAAAACTGTTTTTT	CASGSYLRSEKLFF
TRBD2	.	TRBV4-1	TRBJ2-4	TGCGCCAGCAGCCAAGAATGGGATGGGACACTACTAGCGGGGTCGAGAAACATTCAGTACTTC	CASSQEWDGTLLAGSRNIQYF
TRBD2	.	TRBV5-1	TRBJ2-2	TGCGCCAGCAGCTTGGTTGCTAGCGGGAACACCGGGGAGCTGTTTTTT	CASSLVASGNTGELFF
.	.	TRBV9	TRBJ2-3	TGTGCCAGCAGCGCCGCTAGAGTTGGTATACATACGCAGTATTTT	CASSAARVGIHTQYF
.	.	TRBV10-2	TRBJ1-5	TGCGCCAGCAATGGGCAGGGCAATCAGCCCCAGCATTTT	CASNGQGNQPQHF
TRBD1	.	TRBV19	TRBJ1-6	TGTGCCAGCAACCAGGGACAGGGTTGGTATTCACCCCTCCACTTT	CASNQGQGWYSPLHF
TRBD1	.	TRBV5-1	TRBJ2-7	TGCGCCAGCAGCCGGGGACAGGACTACGAGCAGTACTTC	CASSRGQDYEQYF
TRBD1	.	TRBV5-4	TRBJ1-2	TGTGCCAGCAGCTTTGGACAGGGGGCCGTTAGTAACTATGGCTACACCTTC	CASSFGQGAVSNYGYTF
.	.	TRBV30	TRBJ1-2	TGTGCCTGGAGTTTGGGGGGAACTGGCTACACCTTC	CAWSLGGTGYTF
TRBD1	few	TRBV7-6	TRBJ2-7	TGTGCCAGCAGCTTACGGGGGGACAGGGGGCTCGCCGAGCAGTACTTC	CASSLRGDRGLAEQYF
.	.	TRBV18	TRBJ1-1	TGTGCCAGCTCTCTCGACAGGAACACTGAAGCTTTCTTT	CASSLDRNTEAFF
.	.	TRBV19	TRBJ2-2	TGTGCCAGTAGTACTGGACGACAGCGCGGCGGGGAGCTGTTTTTT	CASSTGRQRGGELFF
.	.	TRBV7-2	TRBJ1-2	TGTGCCAGCAGCTTATCGAGGACAGTAAGCTACACCTTC	CASSLSRTVSYTF
.	once	TRBV11-1	TRBJ2-3	TGTGCCAGCAGCCCGGGGGGCAGCACAGATACGCAGTATTTT	CASSPGGSTDTQYF
.	.	TRBV28	TRBJ1-6	TGTGCCAGCAGTCCCGGCGGGGGGGAGGGCTATAATTCACCCCTCCACTTT	CASSPGGGEGYNSPLHF
.	.	TRBV7-8	TRBJ1-6	TGTGCCAGCAGCTTAATGGCAGGAAATTCACCCCTCCACTTT	CASSLMAGNSPLHF
.	.	TRBV7-8	TRBJ2-3	TGTGCCAGCACCGGGAGGGGGCGTGCTAGCACAGATACGCAGTATTTT	CASTGRGRASTDTQYF
.	.	TRBV19	TRBJ1-4	TGTGCCAGTAGTAGCCAGGGAAGTGAAAAACTGTTTTTT	CASSSQGSEKLFF
TRBD2	.	TRBV27	TRBJ2-1	TGTGCCAGCAGTTCGCGACTAGCGGGGGAAGCTGAGCAGTTCTTC	CASSSRLAGEAEQFF
TRBD1	.	TRBV30	TRBJ1-1	TGTGCCTGGAGTGGACAGGGAGGAACTGAAGCTTTCTTT	CAWSGQGGTEAFF
TRBD1	.	TRBV11-2	TRBJ2-7	TGTGCCAGCAGCTCACTACGGGACAGGGTCAACGAGCAGTACTTC	CASSSLRDRVNEQYF
.	.	TRBV18	TRBJ1-6	TGTGCCAGCTCACCCGACAGAAATTCACCCCTCCACTTT	CASSPDRNSPLHF
TRBD1	.	TRBV19	TRBJ1-2	TGTGCCAGTAGTCCGGACAGGGTCGACTATGGCTACACCTTC	CASSPDRVDYGYTF
.	.	TRBV4-1	TRBJ1-1	TGCGCCAGCAGGAGGGCAGGGGATCGTCTGAACACTGAAGCTTTCTTT	CASRRAGDRLNTEAFF
TRBD1	.	TRBV19	TRBJ1-1	TGTGCCAGTAGTACATCGGGACAGGGTGACACTGAAGCTTTCTTT	CASSTSGQGDTEAFF
.	once	TRBV2	TRBJ1-5	TGTGCCAGCAGCTCAATCCAGGTCGGGGATCAGCCCCAGCATTTT	CASSSIQVGDQPQHF
TRBD2	.	TRBV9	TRBJ2-2	TGTGCCAGCAGCCCCGGACTAGCAAGAAACGGGGAGCTGTTTTTT	CASSPGLARNGELFF
.	.	TRBV4-2	TRBJ2-4	TGTGCCAGCAGCCAAGAGTATTTAACAGGGCAAGACATTCAGTACTTC	CASSQEYLTGQDIQYF
TRBD1	.	TRBV6-5	TRBJ2-3	TGTGCCAGCAGTCGGGACAGTCTGAGCACAGATACGCAGTATTTT	CASSRDSLSTDTQYF
.	few	TRBV28	TRBJ1-4	TGTGCCAGCAGTTTAACGGGGGGCACTAATGAAAAACTGTTTTTT	CASSLTGGTNEKLFF
.	.	TRBV2	TRBJ2-3	TGTGCCAGCAGTGCAAACACAGATACGCAGTATTTT	CASSANTDTQYF
.	.	TRBV6-2/TRBV6-3	TRBJ1-5	TGTGCCAGCAGTTACCCATACAGGGTGGGTCAGCCCCAGCATTTT	CASSYPYRVGQPQHF
TRBD1	.	TRBV27	TRBJ2-7	TGTACCAGCAGTAGAGCCGGGACAGCCGCCTACGAGCAGTACTTC	CTSSRAGTAAYEQYF
TRBD1	.	TRBV6-5	TRBJ2-1	TGTGCCAGCAGTTCAGGACAGGGTTGGGGTAATGAGCAGTTCTTC	CASSSGQGWGNEQFF